A single sample gave rise to the 11 T cell receptor beta chains below, sequenced in a study of CD8+ T cells in alopecia areata. Treatment here: oral pan-JAK inhibitor, 5-10 mg twice daily. Extracted RNA was reverse transcribed, and the resulting cDNA served as sequencing template. Repertoires were generated with immunoSEQ multiplex PCR, while TCRdb's copy carries only in-frame clones and drops some. Of tens of thousands of clones in the sample, 46% are singletons; the top ten hold 20%. This specimen was CD8+ T cells sorted from blood, taken between weeks 36 and 40, from a patient treated with tofacitinib. All receptors derive from a human donor with alopecia areata.

J is TRBJ2-3 and V is TRBV11-2, with 7 bases lining up with TRBD2. This CDR3 has 20 residues. CDR1 and CDR2 (germline): SGHAT, FQNNGV. V trimming: 0 bases; J trimming: 2 bases; junction bases outside the gene matches: 17. The CDR3 is CASSLEGSALAVYFTDTQYF. CDR3 coding DNA: TGTGCCAGCAGCTTAGAGGGTAGCGCGCTAGCGGTTTACTTCACAGATACGCAGTATTTT.

The sample holds a few counts of this clone. The chain recombines TRBV6-5 with TRBJ1-1, with D possibly matching TRBD1 (5 bases). V was cut by 6 bases and J by 1 base, with 9 bases left in between. The CDR3 runs 13 residues. Per the germline V gene, CDR1 is MNHEY and CDR2 is SVGAGI. CDR3 in amino acids: CASSPGRNTEAFF. The DNA of the CDR3 is TGTGCCAGCAGCCCAGGGAGGAACACTGAAGCTTTCTTT.

This clone was detected once. The chain is built from TRBV7-9 and TRBJ1-2; TRBD1 matches at 7 bases. V shed 5 bases and J 6 bases; nucleotides not matched to a gene: 15. The CDR3 totals 16 residues. Germline V gene data show CDR1 as SEHNR and CDR2 as FQNEAQ (reference sequence). Written as DNA, the CDR3 is TGTGCCAGCAGCCTCGACCAGGGGGGGGCGAAGGATGGCTACACCTTC. Amino acid sequence: CASSLDQGGAKDGYTF.

This clone was counted once. The chain carries TRBV29-1 and TRBJ2-1; D may be TRBD2 (5 bases). The germline CDR1 and CDR2 sequences are SQVTM and ANQGSEA. This CDR3 contains 16 residues. V lost 1 base, J lost 7 bases, and 20 bases lay in between. DNA of the CDR3: TGCAGCGTTGAAGGGGGTCTAGCTTTAGATTGGAATGAGCAGTTCTTC. Translation: CSVEGGLALDWNEQFF.

J is TRBJ1-2 and V is TRBV7-9; 10 bases agree with TRBD1. V shed 5 bases, J shed 3 bases, and the junction held 6 bases outside the gene matches. Looked up from germline, CDR1 is SEHNR and CDR2 is FQNEAQ (reference sequence). The CDR3 totals 15 residues. CDR3 amino acids: CASSPTGGVHYGYTF. DNA for the CDR3: TGTGCCAGCAGCCCGACAGGGGGCGTCCACTATGGCTACACCTTC.

The chain employs TRBV11-2 and TRBJ2-5; the match to TRBD2 covers 7 bases. CDR3 length equals 14 residues. The junction had 5 bases not matched to a gene; V was cut back by 5 bases and J by 2 bases. From germline, CDR1 is SGHAT and CDR2 FQNNGV. The chain's CDR3 is CASSPGLGQETQYF. CDR3 sequence (DNA): TGTGCCAGCAGCCCCGGACTAGGTCAAGAGACCCAGTACTTC.

V is TRBV29-1 and J is TRBJ1-1; D is unresolved. In germline, CDR1 is SQVTM, CDR2 ANQGSEA. Trimming shortened V by 7 bases and J by 5 bases, and 11 bases separated the two germline ends. The CDR3 sequence is 11 residues long. The CDR3 is CSAQEGTEAFF. The CDR3 coding sequence is TGCAGCGCCCAAGAGGGAACTGAAGCTTTCTTT.

This clone has only a few counts. This chain joins TRBV10-1 and TRBJ2-7; D is perhaps TRBD1 (6 bases). Germline-derived CDR1 and CDR2 are WNHNN and SYGVQD (reference sequence). V lost 7 bases to trimming and J lost 0 bases, with 13 bases between them. The CDR3 totals 14 residues. The CDR3 nucleotides are TGCGCCAGCATAACAGGGCGAGGCTCCTACGAGCAGTACTTC. It translates to CASITGRGSYEQYF.

The chain uses TRBV30 and TRBJ2-5, with D perhaps TRBD1 or TRBD2 (5 bases each). CDR1 and CDR2 (germline): GTSNPN, SVGIG (reference sequence). This CDR3 region has 15 residues. V shed 0 bases and J shed 4 bases, with 15 bases lying between them. The CDR3: CAWSVFTAGTETQYF. The CDR3 DNA reads TGTGCCTGGAGTGTGTTCACAGCCGGGACAGAGACCCAGTACTTC.

This rearrangement joins TRBV5-6 to TRBJ2-1; 9 nucleotides agree with TRBD1. Trimming cost V 4 bases and J 7 bases; bases outside gene matches: 6. The CDR3 sequence is 14 residues long. Per germline, CDR1 SGHDT and CDR2 YYEEEE. CDR3 sequence reads: CASSVDRGMNEQFF. The CDR3, as DNA: TGTGCCAGCAGCGTGGACAGGGGTATGAATGAGCAGTTCTTC.

The gene calls are TRBV4-2 and TRBJ2-3, with 13 bases fitting TRBD2. The CDR3 spans 15 residues. The V segment lost 5 bases and the J segment 4 bases; nucleotides outside the gene matches: 3. Per the germline V gene, CDR1 is LGHNA and CDR2 is YNFKEQ. DNA for the CDR3: TGTGCCAGCAGCGGACTAGCGGGAGCCTCAGATACGCAGTATTTT. Its protein product is CASSGLAGASDTQYF.